This T cell receptor beta chain was captured by sequencing in a study of T cells in localized non-small cell lung cancer. Study-wide results and limits: Uninvolved adjacent lung had higher T cell clonality than tumor and all other tissues. Heterogeneity cannot be ruled out, as sequencing used one tumor region only. An association was observed between higher blood T cell density and longer overall survival.

On this clone: Its antigen is unidentified.

Assay used: immunoSEQ multiplex PCR; TCRdb lists only in-frame clones, some missing. The sample includes approximately 83,000 clones, around 90% of them seen just once. The source material was PBMCs, sampled before any cancer treatment. This receptor was identified in a woman aged 35 to 69 with stage II squamous cell lung carcinoma.

CDR3 residues: CASRSLANSNQPQHF. CDR3 coding DNA: TGTGCCAGCAGGTCGTTGGCTAATAGCAATCAGCCCCAGCATTTT. This rearrangement joins TRBV6-5 to TRBJ1-5, with D hard to call. Between the trimmed V and J ends, which lost 6 bases and 0 bases, there was a span of 12 bases. Germline V CDR1 and CDR2: MNHEY, SVGAGI. The CDR3 length is 15 residues.